Listed below are T cell receptor beta chains from one sample, sequenced in a study of CD8 T cells in ankylosing spondylitis. TCRdb re-analysed the 5' RACE reads in MiXCR, keeping a single row per CDR3 protein. The repertoire consists of some 800,000 distinct CDR3 sequences, with about 12% occurring once and the leading ten covering 0.45% to 0.6%. The sequencing input was blood, either unsorted or a sorted T cell fraction (not recorded which). These receptors all come from a male donor with ankylosing spondylitis. The CDR3 runs from the conserved cysteine through the conserved F or W. The D gene is left open where the match is weak. Not every row has a clone size; where given, it reads once, few, many or a size class.

J: TRBJ2-1
D: NA
V: TRBV5-1
size: NA
DNA: TGCGCCAGCAGCCGGAGAGACAGCAATGAGCAGTTCTTC
CDR3: CASSRRDSNEQFF

J: TRBJ2-2
D: TRBD1
V: TRBV7-3
size: many
DNA: TGTGCCAGCAGCTTAAGACAGGGTACCGGGGAGCTGTTTTTT
CDR3: CASSLRQGTGELFF

J: TRBJ2-3
D: NA
V: TRBV5-1
size: NA
DNA: TGCGCCAGCAGCTTGGACCCGGGTTTCGCAGATACGCAGTATTTT
CDR3: CASSLDPGFADTQYF

J: TRBJ2-1
D: NA
V: TRBV28
size: NA
DNA: TGTGCCAGCAGTTTACGGTGGGGAAGGGGGGACAATGAGCAGTTCTTC
CDR3: CASSLRWGRGDNEQFF

J: TRBJ2-1
D: TRBD2
V: TRBV20-1
size: few
DNA: TGCAGTGCTGGGGAGGGTAGCTCCTACAATGAGCAGTTCTTC
CDR3: CSAGEGSSYNEQFF

J: TRBJ2-2
D: NA
V: TRBV18
size: few
DNA: TGTGCCAGCTCACCCGACAGGCAGGCCAACACCGGGGAGCTGTTTTTT
CDR3: CASSPDRQANTGELFF

J: TRBJ2-7
D: NA
V: TRBV6-5
size: many
DNA: TGTGCCAGCAGTTCTCCGGGACGGTCCTACGAGCAGTACTTC
CDR3: CASSSPGRSYEQYF

J: TRBJ2-3
D: NA
V: TRBV15
size: few
DNA: TGTGCCACCAGCAGCCCTGAAGATACGCAGTATTTT
CDR3: CATSSPEDTQYF

J: TRBJ2-1
D: NA
V: TRBV7-2
size: many
DNA: TGTGCCAGCAGGCCCACTAGTACTATTGAGCAGTTCTTC
CDR3: CASRPTSTIEQFF

J: TRBJ1-4
D: NA
V: TRBV15
size: few
DNA: TGTGCCACCACCCACGGGGCGTTTCGGGAAAAACTGTTTTTT
CDR3: CATTHGAFREKLFF

J: TRBJ2-7
D: TRBD2
V: TRBV5-1
size: few
DNA: TGCGCCAGCAGCTTGGAACCAGCGGGGTACTCCTACGAGCAGTACTTC
CDR3: CASSLEPAGYSYEQYF

J: TRBJ2-3
D: TRBD1
V: TRBV12-3/TRBV12-4
size: few
DNA: TGTGCCAGCAGTTCGACAGGGTACGCGGATACGCAGTATTTT
CDR3: CASSSTGYADTQYF

J: TRBJ2-3
D: NA
V: TRBV4-1
size: NA
DNA: TGCGCCAGCAGCCAAGACCGGCAAGGCGGTACGCAGTATTTT
CDR3: CASSQDRQGGTQYF

J: TRBJ2-3
D: TRBD2
V: TRBV9
size: NA
DNA: TGTGCCAGCAGCCCTACTAGCGGGTCGGGAGGTACGCAGTATTTT
CDR3: CASSPTSGSGGTQYF

J: TRBJ1-2
D: NA
V: TRBV5-1
size: many
DNA: TGCGCCAGCAGCTTGGAAGCGTCTCTGTATGGCTACACCTTC
CDR3: CASSLEASLYGYTF

J: TRBJ2-6
D: NA
V: TRBV12-3/TRBV12-4
size: NA
DNA: TGTGCCAGCAGTCCCTTGGGAAGGACTGGGGCCAACGTCCTGACTTTC
CDR3: CASSPLGRTGANVLTF

J: TRBJ2-4
D: NA
V: TRBV4-3
size: NA
DNA: TGCGCCAGCAGCCAGGCGACGAGGGCCAAAAACATTCAGTACTTC
CDR3: CASSQATRAKNIQYF

J: TRBJ1-6
D: NA
V: TRBV20-1
size: NA
DNA: TGCAGTGCTAGAGCCCGGGGGACCTATAATTCACCCCTCCACTTT
CDR3: CSARARGTYNSPLHF

J: TRBJ2-5
D: TRBD2
V: TRBV6-1
size: NA
DNA: TGTGCCAGCAGCCGCCCGGGACTAGCGGGGGTAGACCAAGGGACCCAGTACTTC
CDR3: CASSRPGLAGVDQGTQYF

J: TRBJ2-7
D: NA
V: TRBV20-1
size: NA
DNA: TGCAGTGCTTTAACCGGGACTGATCTCAACTACGAGCAGTACTTC
CDR3: CSALTGTDLNYEQYF

J: TRBJ2-2
D: TRBD1
V: TRBV29-1
size: many
DNA: TGCAGCGTCGGGACAGACACCGGGGAGCTGTTTTTT
CDR3: CSVGTDTGELFF

J: TRBJ2-5
D: TRBD2
V: TRBV7-2
size: few
DNA: TGTGCCAGCAGACTTTATCTAGCGGGCTTGGGAGAGACCCAGTACTTC
CDR3: CASRLYLAGLGETQYF

J: TRBJ1-2
D: TRBD1
V: TRBV6-5
size: NA
DNA: TGTGCCAGCAGTTATGGACAGGAGCCCGACACCTTC
CDR3: CASSYGQEPDTF

J: TRBJ1-5
D: NA
V: TRBV28
size: few
DNA: TGTGCCAGCAGGGGACACCCACCAAATCAGCCCCAGCATTTT
CDR3: CASRGHPPNQPQHF

J: TRBJ2-3
D: NA
V: TRBV11-2
size: few
DNA: TGTGCCAGCAGCTCCCGAGGGAGAAGTATAGATACGCAGTATTTT
CDR3: CASSSRGRSIDTQYF

J: TRBJ1-5
D: NA
V: TRBV20-1
size: few
DNA: TGCAGTGCTAGAGATCTTAGACATTTAAATCAGCCCCAGCATTTT
CDR3: CSARDLRHLNQPQHF

J: TRBJ1-2
D: NA
V: TRBV5-1
size: NA
DNA: TGCGCCAGCAGCTTGGACAGCCGCTATGGCTACACCTTC
CDR3: CASSLDSRYGYTF

J: TRBJ2-7
D: NA
V: TRBV5-1
size: few
DNA: TGCGCCAGCAGCGGGGTGGAGAACTACGAGCAGTACTTC
CDR3: CASSGVENYEQYF

J: TRBJ2-1
D: NA
V: TRBV4-3
size: few
DNA: TGCGCCAGCAGCCCCGGGGGACGCCGAAGCTCCTACAATGAGCAGTTCTTC
CDR3: CASSPGGRRSSYNEQFF

J: TRBJ2-7
D: TRBD1
V: TRBV7-8
size: NA
DNA: TGTGCCAGCAACTTAGGGACAGCGGAATACTACGAGCAGTACTTC
CDR3: CASNLGTAEYYEQYF

J: TRBJ1-1
D: NA
V: TRBV20-1
size: many
DNA: TGCAGTGCTAGAAGGCGGCAGGATGAAGCTTTCTTT
CDR3: CSARRRQDEAFF

J: TRBJ2-7
D: TRBD1
V: TRBV2
size: NA
DNA: TGTGCCAGCAGCGTACAGGGGCACGAGCAGTACTTC
CDR3: CASSVQGHEQYF

J: TRBJ1-5
D: NA
V: TRBV20-1
size: few
DNA: TGCAGTGCCACCCTCGGGACAACTTTTAATCAGCCCCAGCATTTT
CDR3: CSATLGTTFNQPQHF

J: TRBJ2-5
D: TRBD1
V: TRBV7-6
size: few
DNA: TGTGCCATCGAGGGGGCGCGTGAGACCCAGTACTTC
CDR3: CAIEGARETQYF

J: TRBJ2-7
D: NA
V: TRBV12-3/TRBV12-4
size: few
DNA: TGTGCCAGCAGTTCCCGGGCCGATCACTACGAGCAGTACTTC
CDR3: CASSSRADHYEQYF

J: TRBJ1-2
D: TRBD1
V: TRBV5-1
size: NA
DNA: TGCGCCAGCAGCGGACAGGGGATAGGTGGCTACACCTTC
CDR3: CASSGQGIGGYTF

J: TRBJ1-2
D: NA
V: TRBV5-4
size: NA
DNA: TGTGCCAGCAGCTTGGCGGCTCAGGGGCACTATGGCTACACCTTC
CDR3: CASSLAAQGHYGYTF

J: TRBJ2-1
D: NA
V: TRBV5-1
size: many
DNA: TGCGCCAGCAGCTCGTGGGGGTGGGATGAGCAGTTCTTC
CDR3: CASSSWGWDEQFF

J: TRBJ1-1
D: NA
V: TRBV20-1
size: few
DNA: TGCAGTGCGCGCGACAGTTCGAACACTGAAGCTTTCTTT
CDR3: CSARDSSNTEAFF

J: TRBJ1-4
D: NA
V: TRBV5-1
size: NA
DNA: TGCGCCAGCAGCTTGGACGGATTCGATGAAAAACTGTTTTTT
CDR3: CASSLDGFDEKLFF

J: TRBJ2-2
D: TRBD2
V: TRBV20-1
size: many
DNA: TGCAGTGCTAGAGATCCGGCTAGCGGGAGGGCCGGCGGGGAGCTGTTTTTT
CDR3: CSARDPASGRAGGELFF

J: TRBJ2-7
D: TRBD1
V: TRBV20-1
size: few
DNA: TGCAGTACGGGACAGGGGTTCTACGAGCAGTACTTC
CDR3: CSTGQGFYEQYF

J: TRBJ2-5
D: TRBD1
V: TRBV20-1
size: NA
DNA: TGCAGTGCTCCTGGGACAGTCCTGGACCAAGAGACCCAGTACTTC
CDR3: CSAPGTVLDQETQYF

J: TRBJ2-7
D: NA
V: TRBV20-1
size: NA
DNA: TGCAGTGCTAGAGCGTATCTTTACGAGCAGTACTTC
CDR3: CSARAYLYEQYF

J: TRBJ1-1
D: NA
V: TRBV5-1
size: few
DNA: TGCGCCAGCAGCTTCGGGGAAGGAGGGAACACTGAAGCTTTCTTT
CDR3: CASSFGEGGNTEAFF